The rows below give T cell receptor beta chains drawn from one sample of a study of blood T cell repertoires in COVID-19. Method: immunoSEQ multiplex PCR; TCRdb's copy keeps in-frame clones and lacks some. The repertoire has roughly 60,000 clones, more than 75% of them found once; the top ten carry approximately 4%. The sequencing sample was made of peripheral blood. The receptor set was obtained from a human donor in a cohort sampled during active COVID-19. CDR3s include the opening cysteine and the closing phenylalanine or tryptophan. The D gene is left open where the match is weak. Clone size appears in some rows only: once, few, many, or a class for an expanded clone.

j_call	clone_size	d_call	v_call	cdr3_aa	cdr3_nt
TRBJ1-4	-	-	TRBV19	CASSKYREANEKLFF	TGTGCCAGTAGTAAATACAGGGAAGCTAATGAAAAACTGTTTTTT
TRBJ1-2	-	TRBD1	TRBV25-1	CATLGFNRGRDGYTF	TGTGCCACCCTAGGCTTTAACAGGGGAAGAGATGGCTACACCTTC
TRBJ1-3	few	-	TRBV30	CACSPDGRSGNTIYF	TGTGCCTGTTCTCCCGACGGGAGGTCTGGAAACACCATATATTTT
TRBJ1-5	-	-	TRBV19	CASSLTGWGQPQHF	TGTGCCAGTAGTCTGACAGGATGGGGTCAGCCCCAGCATTTT
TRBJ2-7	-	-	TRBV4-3	CASSQETISYEQYF	TGCGCCAGCAGCCAAGAAACAATCTCCTACGAGCAGTACTTC
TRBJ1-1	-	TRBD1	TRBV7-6	CASSVGGQGKTEAFF	TGTGCCAGCAGCGTAGGGGGACAGGGGAAGACTGAAGCTTTCTTT
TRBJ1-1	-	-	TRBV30	CALSGGVGPGDTEAFF	TGTGCCTTAAGTGGCGGGGTTGGGCCGGGGGACACTGAAGCTTTCTTT
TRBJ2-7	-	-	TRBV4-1	CASSQEPGRAYEQYF	TGCGCCAGCAGCCAAGAACCAGGCAGAGCCTACGAGCAGTACTTC
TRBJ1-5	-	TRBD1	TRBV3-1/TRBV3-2	CASSPGQGHQPQHF	TGTGCCAGCAGCCCGGGACAGGGTCATCAGCCCCAGCATTTT
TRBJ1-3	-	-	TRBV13	CASSLTGYSGNTIYF	TGTGCCAGCAGCTTAACAGGTTACTCTGGAAACACCATATATTTT
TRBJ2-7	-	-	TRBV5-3	CARSKCGETLVGSGEQYF	TGTGCCAGAAGCAAGTGCGGGGAGACGCTCGTGGGGTCGGGCGAGCAGTACTTC
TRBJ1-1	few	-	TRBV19	CASRPQGAHTEAFF	TGTGCCAGTAGACCACAGGGAGCGCACACTGAAGCTTTCTTT
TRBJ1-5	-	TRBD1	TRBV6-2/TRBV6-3	CASSYLRDRGLDNQPQHF	TGTGCCAGCAGTTACCTCCGGGACAGGGGGCTGGACAATCAGCCCCAGCATTTT
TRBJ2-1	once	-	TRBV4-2	CASSQTVRAGSQFF	TGTGCCAGCAGCCAGACGGTGAGGGCTGGCTCGCAGTTCTTC
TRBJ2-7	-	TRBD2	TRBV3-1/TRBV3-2	CASSQDQGRVNEQYF	TGTGCCAGCAGCCAAGATCAAGGGAGGGTTAACGAGCAGTACTTC
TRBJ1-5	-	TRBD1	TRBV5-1	CASSPGTAGNQPQHF	TGCGCCAGCAGCCCCGGGACAGCCGGCAATCAGCCCCAGCATTTT
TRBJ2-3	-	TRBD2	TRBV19	CASSPEAGRSTDTQYF	TGTGCCAGTAGCCCTGAAGCGGGGCGTAGCACAGATACGCAGTATTTT
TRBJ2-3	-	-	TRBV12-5	CASALLSGTSDTQYF	TGTGCTAGTGCCCTTCTGAGCGGGACATCAGATACGCAGTATTTT
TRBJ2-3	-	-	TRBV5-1	CASSSTTSTDTQYF	TGCGCCAGCAGCTCTACCACTAGCACAGATACGCAGTATTTT
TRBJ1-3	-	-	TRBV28	CASSLVGDLGNTIYF	TGTGCCAGCAGTTTAGTCGGGGATCTCGGAAACACCATATATTTT
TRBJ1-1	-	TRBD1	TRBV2	CASSHGTGYAEAFF	TGTGCCAGCAGTCATGGGACAGGGTACGCTGAAGCTTTCTTT
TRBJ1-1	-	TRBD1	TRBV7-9	CASSLAQTGVDTEAFF	TGTGCCAGCAGCTTAGCCCAGACAGGGGTGGACACTGAAGCTTTCTTT
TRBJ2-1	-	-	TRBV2	CASSLLNEQFF	TGTGCCAGCAGTCTCCTCAATGAGCAGTTCTTC
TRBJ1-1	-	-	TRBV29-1	CSVENHRDTEAFF	TGCAGCGTTGAAAATCACAGGGACACTGAAGCTTTCTTT
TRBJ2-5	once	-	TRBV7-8	CASSLVQGKGETQYF	TGTGCCAGCAGCTTAGTGCAGGGGAAGGGAGAGACCCAGTACTTC
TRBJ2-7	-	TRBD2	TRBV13	CASSISSGSYEQYF	TGTGCCAGCAGCATATCTAGCGGTTCCTACGAGCAGTACTTC
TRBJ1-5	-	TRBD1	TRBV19	CAAQTGTGNQPQHF	TGTGCCGCCCAAACCGGGACAGGCAATCAGCCCCAGCATTTT
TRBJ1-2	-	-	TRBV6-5	CASSFQGFGYGYTF	TGTGCCAGCTCGTTCCAGGGATTTGGCTATGGCTACACCTTC
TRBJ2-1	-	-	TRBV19	CASTRDPTYNEQFF	TGTGCCAGTACGCGGGACCCGACCTACAATGAGCAGTTCTTC